Listed below are T cell receptor beta chains from one sample, sequenced in a study of molecular identifiers for immune sequencing clone quantification. TCRdb used MiXCR to reprocess the PCR reads, holding one entry per CDR3 protein. This sample yields approximately 590,000 distinct CDR3 sequences, of which around 25% are seen a single time; 0.78% belongs to the top ten. Sequencing was carried out using naive CD8+ T cells from blood, with Jurkat cell RNA spiked in. These receptors were obtained from a human donor in good health. Some libraries in this study had Jurkat cell RNA spiked in. CDR3s include the opening cysteine and the closing phenylalanine or tryptophan. D genes are given only for firm matches. Some rows mark clone size as missing; the rest say once, few, many or name a class of expanded clone.

d_call	v_call	j_call	clone_size	cdr3_aa	cdr3_nt
.	TRBV2	TRBJ1-2	.	CANSVPQNYYGYTF	TGTGCCAACAGTGTACCACAGAACTACTATGGCTACACCTTC
TRBD1	TRBV30	TRBJ2-7	.	CAWSVMRTGGSYEQYF	TGTGCCTGGAGTGTAATGAGGACAGGGGGTTCCTACGAGCAGTACTTC
.	TRBV20-1	TRBJ1-5	few	CSARDFVGQPPEYSNQPQHF	TGCAGTGCTAGAGATTTTGTCGGACAGCCCCCCGAATATAGCAATCAGCCCCAGCATTTT
.	TRBV2	TRBJ2-6	few	CASSTHRVSGANVLTF	TGTGCCAGCAGTACCCACAGGGTATCTGGGGCCAACGTCCTGACTTTC
TRBD2	TRBV7-9	TRBJ2-7	once	CASSPDSGRSYKQYF	TGCGCCAGCTCACCCGATAGCGGGAGGAGCTACAAGCAGTACTTC
.	TRBV19	TRBJ1-1	.	CASTIGWRTEAFF	TGTGCCAGTACCATAGGGTGGAGGACTGAAGCTTTCTTT
.	TRBV7-6	TRBJ2-3	few	CASSADPRDTQYF	TGTGCCAGCAGCGCTGACCCCCGGGATACGCAGTATTTT
.	TRBV24-1	TRBJ2-3	many	CATREGAHTDTQYF	TGTGCCACCCGGGAGGGGGCCCACACAGATACGCAGTATTTT
TRBD1	TRBV6-5	TRBJ1-1	many	CASFLTGGTEAFF	TGTGCCAGCTTCCTGACAGGGGGCACTGAAGCTTTCTTT
TRBD1	TRBV6-2/TRBV6-3	TRBJ2-7	many	CASSYRGYEQYF	TGTGCCAGCAGCTACAGGGGCTACGAGCAGTACTTC
.	TRBV12-3/TRBV12-4	TRBJ2-7	few	CASSRDIPYEQYF	TGTGCCAGCAGCAGGGACATTCCCTACGAGCAGTACTTC
.	TRBV6-2/TRBV6-3	TRBJ2-7	.	CASNWGAYYEQYF	TGTGCCAGCAACTGGGGGGCGTATTACGAGCAGTACTTC
TRBD2	TRBV6-5	TRBJ2-1	once	CASSYSPAGGSYNEQFF	TGTGCCAGCAGTTACTCTCCTGCGGGAGGGTCCTACAATGAGCAGTTCTTC
.	TRBV2	TRBJ2-4	.	CASGLNIQYF	TGTGCCAGCGGCTTAAACATTCAGTACTTC
TRBD1	TRBV7-9	TRBJ1-5	many	CASSTDRESNQPQHF	TGTGCCAGCAGCACAGACAGGGAGAGCAATCAGCCCCAGCATTTT
.	TRBV29-1	TRBJ2-7	.	CSVEPGGGTYEQYF	TGCAGCGTGGAGCCGGGGGGCGGAACATACGAGCAGTACTTC
.	TRBV27	TRBJ1-2	.	CASSLLGGYYGYTF	TGTGCCAGCAGTTTATTGGGGGGCTACTATGGCTACACCTTC
.	TRBV6-5	TRBJ2-7	.	CASSYGGYSPYEQYF	TGTGCCAGCAGTTACGGCGGTTATAGCCCCTACGAGCAGTACTTC
TRBD2	TRBV6-5	TRBJ2-1	.	CASSLSGLAGPVHEQFF	TGTGCCAGCAGCCTCAGCGGACTAGCGGGCCCAGTCCATGAGCAGTTCTTC
.	TRBV28	TRBJ1-5	many	CASRIPGESNQPQHF	TGTGCCAGCAGAATACCGGGGGAAAGCAATCAGCCCCAGCATTTT
TRBD2	TRBV7-8	TRBJ2-1	few	CASSLDLAGGGEQFF	TGTGCCAGCAGCTTAGACCTAGCGGGGGGTGGCGAGCAGTTCTTC
TRBD2	TRBV4-1	TRBJ2-5	.	CASSQLPTSGGVLQETQYF	TGCGCCAGCAGCCAACTACCGACTAGCGGGGGGGTACTCCAAGAGACCCAGTACTTC
TRBD2	TRBV14	TRBJ2-7	few	CASSQGPAGLAGTYEQYF	TGTGCCAGCAGCCAAGGCCCCGCAGGACTAGCGGGGACCTACGAGCAGTACTTC
.	TRBV11-2	TRBJ2-1	.	CASSLTSNSYNEQFF	TGTGCCAGCAGCTTAACTAGCAACTCCTACAATGAGCAGTTCTTC
TRBD1	TRBV27	TRBJ2-6	.	CASRENRGSGANVLTF	TGTGCCAGCAGGGAAAACAGGGGGTCTGGGGCCAACGTCCTGACTTTC
.	TRBV30	TRBJ2-5	once	CAWSPGLGINQDTQYF	TGTGCCTGGAGTCCGGGACTGGGGATTAACCAAGACACCCAGTACTTT
TRBD1	TRBV4-1	TRBJ2-5	.	CASNLRPGQEATQYF	TGCGCCAGCAACCTTAGGCCGGGACAGGAAGCGACCCAGTACTTC